Detailed here is one T cell receptor beta chain. Its antigen remains unknown. Assay version v3.0 of immunoSEQ was used, and it was run at survey level. Clones were read by immunoSEQ multiplex PCR, and TCRdb kept only the in-frame ones, dropping some. The data show tens of thousands of clones, 86% seen once. These data are taken from a study of long-term antiretroviral therapy in people with HIV. Study results and caveats: Diversity measured after ART increased yet remained under transplant donor controls. Clones expanded before ART dominated the repertoire at all time points.

The TCR comes from a woman younger than 30 with HIV. Source: unsorted PBMCs, taken just before starting antiretroviral therapy.

The CDR3 bases are TGTGCCAGCAGTTTCATTCTAGGGGAGCAGTACTTC. It yields the protein CASSFILGEQYF. The chain combines TRBV27 with TRBJ2-7; the D is unclear. The CDR3 spans 12 residues. Trimming took off 3 bases at V and 7 bases at J, with 10 bases between the two ends. CDR1 and CDR2 from the germline V gene are MNHEY and SMNVEV (reference sequence).